This TCR beta chain stems from a study of blood T cell repertoires in COVID-19. Looking at the study overall: Sites across the United States, Italy and Spain contributed samples from acute and convalescent COVID-19. T cells, B-cell-depleted T cells, or PBMCs supplied cDNA or gDNA.

This CDR3 contains 14 residues. Trimming cost V 2 bases and J 2 bases, with 11 bases left between them. Germline values: CDR1 SGHRS, CDR2 YFSETQ. During active infection, Seattle patients enrolled and were then monitored through disease. Authors' processing steps: Amplification of reference gene primers was used by the study to estimate nucleated cell counts. Clones were read by immunoSEQ multiplex PCR, and TCRdb kept only the in-frame ones, dropping some. V and J calls plus clone size are reproduced from that table; the DNA served to infer D and trimming. Here the sample spans fewer than 200,000 clones, 85% to 90% being singletons.

Specimen: peripheral blood. The clonotype originates from a woman aged 70 to 79 with COVID-19, enrolled during active disease. The rearrangement links TRBV5-1 to TRBJ2-7, with a possible D match to TRBD2 (5 bases). CDR3 bases: TGCGCCAGCAGCTTTCGAGGGCAACCCTACGAGCAGTACTTC. It specifies CASSFRGQPYEQYF.